The T cell receptor (beta chain) under discussion was sequenced for a study of early T cells in non-severe SARS-CoV-2 infection. Study results and limitations: Private and CD4 specificities were missed by VDJdb matching, skewed to anti-spike CD8.

Individual cDNA molecules received unique molecular identifiers during library preparation. TCRdb independently ran MiXCR on the 5' RACE reads; one entry per CDR3 protein. The data hold around 27,000 distinct CDR3 sequences, with 2.9% observed a single time. CDR1 is SGHRS and CDR2 is YFSETQ in the germline V gene. The CDR3 has 14 residues. V lost 0 bases and J lost 8; bases outside the gene matches: 7. This clonotype has ten or more counts. Its antigen is not identified. The rearrangement uses TRBV5-1 and TRBJ1-2; 7 nucleotides line up with TRBD1. The receptor was derived from an adult who was a healthcare worker with PCR-confirmed SARS-CoV-2 infection or an uninfected control (not recorded which). The specimen sequenced was whole blood. The CDR3 here is CASSLDRGPGGYTF. In nucleotides, the CDR3 is TGCGCCAGCAGCTTGGACAGGGGCCCCGGGGGCTACACCTTC.